What follows are 28 T cell receptor beta chains derived from one specimen sequenced in a study of cytomegalovirus exposure and HLA in healthy donors. With 60 Vbeta and 13 Jbeta primers, the PCR was carried out. TCRdb keeps only in-frame clones here, not all; method: immunoSEQ multiplex PCR. Of some 30,000 clones detected, 84% appear once; the ten largest clones hold 3.6%. Material: PBMCs. These receptors came from a woman under 30 in good health and CMV-seronegative.

The V gene is TRBV11-3, the J gene TRBJ2-2; perhaps TRBD2 as D (6 bases). V lost 5 bases and J 5 bases, leaving 15 bases between the germline ends. The length of the CDR3 is 15 residues. Germline assignment: CDR1 SGHNT and CDR2 YENEEA. The CDR3 DNA follows: TGTGCCAGCAGCCGAGCCGGGGAGGCGACCGGGGAGCTGTTTTTT. It codes for CASSRAGEATGELFF.

The chain has TRBV13 and TRBJ2-7, with 9 bases lining up with TRBD1. The CDR3 is 15 amino acids. V was pared by 5 bases and J by 3 bases, with 8 bases of the junction left unmatched. CDR1 is PRHDT, CDR2 FYEKMQ, per germline (reference sequence). The CDR3 DNA sequence: TGTGCCAGCAGCCAGGGACAGGGCGTCCTCTACGAGCAGTACTTC. This sequence encodes CASSQGQGVLYEQYF.

The J gene is TRBJ1-3, the V gene TRBV2; D is ambiguous. CDR3 length: 17 amino acids. The germline V gene has CDR1 SNHLY and CDR2 FYNNEI. With 2 bases removed from V and 0 bases from J, the gap between germline ends came to 14 bases. This CDR3 is CASSERGRVPSGNTIYF. In DNA form, the CDR3 reads TGTGCCAGCAGTGAAAGAGGGCGAGTACCCTCTGGAAACACCATATATTTT.

The V gene is TRBV7-3, the J gene TRBJ2-2, with 15 bases identical to TRBD2. V shed 2 bases, J shed 5 bases, and the junction held 3 bases outside the gene matches. Germline loops: CDR1 SGHTA, CDR2 FQGTGA. The CDR3 runs 17 residues. CDR3: CASSLVGLAGGTGELFF. The CDR3, as DNA: TGTGCCAGCAGCTTAGTTGGACTAGCGGGAGGGACCGGGGAGCTGTTTTTT.

This rearrangement joins TRBV6-1 to TRBJ1-3; D is uncertain. The V gene's germline CDR1 is MNHNS and CDR2 SASEGT. CDR3 length equals 15 residues. Trimming cost V 1 base and J 0 bases, with 7 bases left between them. The CDR3, as DNA: TGTGCCAGCAGTGAAGTATTTTACTCTGGAAACACCATATATTTT. Translation: CASSEVFYSGNTIYF.

With respect to this clone: Compared with germline, one end of the junction differs, possibly owing to a read error. The chain uses TRBV7-9 and TRBJ2-7, with D unresolved. Looked up from germline, CDR1 is SEHNR and CDR2 is FQNEAQ (reference sequence). The CDR3 runs to 12 residues. CDR3 coding DNA: TGTTCCAGCAGCTTAGCACAATACGAGCAGTACTTC. Translated: CSSSLAQYEQYF.

The CDR3 reads CASRLGQGSPLHF. The CDR3 DNA reads TGTGCCAGTAGGCTAGGACAGGGGTCACCCCTCCACTTT. The chain employs TRBV19 and TRBJ1-6; 9 bases agree with TRBD1. The ends lost 6 bases at V and 10 bases at J; junction bases unmatched: 4. Looked up from germline, CDR1 is LNHDA and CDR2 is SQIVND (reference sequence). CDR3 size: 13 residues. Variable domain in full (rest from reference TRBV19 and TRBJ1-6): DGGITQSPKYLFRKEGQNVTLSCEQNLNHDAMYWYRQDPGQGLRLIYYSQIVNDFQKGDIAEGYSVSREKKESFPLTVTSAQKNPTAFYLCASRLGQGSPLHFGNGTRLTVT.

The chain links TRBV5-1 to TRBJ2-1; D remains unclear. Germline V gene lookup returns CDR1 SGHRS and CDR2 YFSETQ. The CDR3 spans 14 residues. Trimming pared 3 bases from V and 6 bases from J, leaving 13 bases between. CDR3 coding DNA: TGCGCCAGCAGCTCTCGGCTAGGTCTCAATGAGCAGTTCTTC. Protein: CASSSRLGLNEQFF.

This chain links TRBV18 with TRBJ2-3, with 9 positions matching TRBD2. Germline CDR1 is KGHSH and CDR2 is LQKENI. The CDR3 contains 19 residues. Losses at the gene ends were 2 bases for V and 3 bases for J; bases not matched to a gene: 15. The CDR3 protein is CASSPGAIAGVPRTDTQYF. In DNA form, the CDR3 reads TGTGCCAGCTCACCAGGAGCTATAGCGGGAGTTCCGAGAACAGATACGCAGTATTTT.

This clone was detected once. This chain uses TRBV4-1 with TRBJ1-4, with TRBD1 matching 7 bases. The germline CDR1 and CDR2 sequences are MGHRA and YSYEKL. V trimming: 11 bases; J trimming: 8 bases; junction bases outside the gene matches: 14. The length of the CDR3 is 14 residues. CDR3 sequence: CAGPKQGISEKLFF. Written as DNA, the CDR3 is TGCGCCGGGCCAAAACAGGGGATAAGCGAAAAACTGTTTTTT.

Comment on this clone: Germline is not matched at one junction end, which may reflect a read error. Additional DNA sequences in this sample encode the identical CDR3. The chain joins TRBV6-6 to TRBJ1-1; possible D gene TRBD1, 6 bases. Per germline, CDR1 MNHNY and CDR2 SVGAGI (reference sequence). CDR3 length: 15 amino acids. The CDR3 here is CASTHKGGENTEAFF. DNA of the CDR3: TGTGCCAGCACCCATAAGGGGGGGGAGAACACTGAAGCCTTCTTT.

The rearrangement uses TRBV6-6 and TRBJ1-5; 10 bases are shared with TRBD1. Germline V CDR1 and CDR2: MNHNY, SVGAGI (reference sequence). V shed 8 bases and J 7 bases; nucleotides not matched to a gene: 2. This CDR3 has 12 residues. The CDR3 DNA reads TGTGCCAGCGGACAGGGGGAACAGCCCCAGCATTTT. Translated: CASGQGEQPQHF.

The V gene is TRBV11-3, the J gene TRBJ2-3; TRBD2 aligns across 10 bases. V shed 0 bases and J 5 bases; nucleotides not matched to a gene: 5. Germline lookup yields CDR1 SGHNT and CDR2 YENEEA. This CDR3 contains 16 residues. The CDR3: CASSLDSLAGEDTQYF. CDR3 sequence (DNA): TGTGCCAGCAGCTTAGATTCCCTAGCGGGAGAAGATACGCAGTATTTT.

The genes are TRBV7-9 and TRBJ1-5; 8 bases fit TRBD1. V shed 5 bases and J 1 base; nucleotides not matched to a gene: 4. Germline assignment: CDR1 SEHNR and CDR2 FQNEAQ (reference sequence). The CDR3 covers 15 residues. CDR3 residues: CASSAQGASNQPQHF. The CDR3 DNA is TGTGCCAGCAGCGCCCAGGGGGCGAGCAATCAGCCCCAGCATTTT. The whole variable domain, remainder taken from reference TRBV7-9 and TRBJ1-5, is DTGVSQNPRHKITKRGQNVTFRCDPISEHNRLYWYRQTLGQGPEFLTYFQNEAQLEKSRLLSDRFSAERPKGSFSTLEIQRTEQGDSAMYLCASSAQGASNQPQHFGDGTRLSIL.

The chain joins TRBV7-2 to TRBJ2-7; 11 bases align to TRBD2. The germline CDR1 and CDR2 sequences are SGHTA and FQGNSA. Germline trimming cut 3 bases from V and 7 bases from J; bases unmatched to any gene: 8. This CDR3 region has 15 residues. CDR3 sequence reads: CASSFLAGGRGEQYF. CDR3 nucleotides: TGTGCCAGCAGCTTTCTAGCGGGAGGTAGGGGAGAGCAGTACTTC.

The chain combines TRBV7-2 with TRBJ2-5; perhaps TRBD1 as D (5 bases). The CDR3 has 16 residues. Germline-derived CDR1 and CDR2 are SGHTA and FQGNSA. Trimming shortened V by 1 base and J by 1 base, and 13 bases separated the two germline ends. CDR3 nucleotides: TGTGCCAGCAGCTTAGTGGTAGGGGCGGCCCAAGAGACCCAGTACTTC. As protein: CASSLVVGAAQETQYF.

The chain employs TRBV4-1 and TRBJ2-1; 9 bases are a match to TRBD2. This CDR3 contains 14 residues. The V and J ends lost 7 bases and 4 bases, in that order; junction bases with no gene match: 5. Germline lookup yields CDR1 MGHRA and CDR2 YSYEKL. The CDR3 DNA reads TGCGCCAGCACGGCTAGCGGGATATACAATGAGCAGTTCTTC. It yields the protein CASTASGIYNEQFF.

CDR3 sequence (DNA): TGTGCCAGCAGTGAACAGGGACAGGGAGGCACTGAAGCTTTCTTT. Its protein is CASSEQGQGGTEAFF. The chain carries TRBV6-1 and TRBJ1-1, with TRBD1 identical over 9 bases. Germline CDR1 reads MNHNS; CDR2 reads SASEGT. CDR3 length equals 15 residues. The junction had 5 bases not matched to a gene; V was cut back by 2 bases and J by 4 bases.

A few counts support this clone. CDR3 nucleotides: TGTGCCAGTGGGACCGAAACGGGAGTCCTCTACAATGAGCAGTTCTTC. It codes for CASGTETGVLYNEQFF. The chain links TRBV7-9 to TRBJ2-1; maybe TRBD2 (6 bases). V lost 9 bases to trimming and J lost 3 bases, with 21 bases between them. Germline-derived CDR1 and CDR2 are SEHNR and FQNEAQ (reference sequence). This CDR3 has 16 residues.

The chain is built from TRBV6-5 and TRBJ2-1; TRBD2 is a possible D gene (6 bases). Between the trimmed V and J ends, which lost 8 bases and 5 bases, there was a span of 13 bases. The CDR3 has 13 amino acids. Germline values: CDR1 MNHEY, CDR2 SVGAGI. CDR3: CASRPSANNEQFF. The CDR3 coding sequence is TGTGCCAGCCGTCCTAGCGCCAACAATGAGCAGTTCTTC.

This clone was seen more than once but under ten times. The chain carries TRBV10-3 and TRBJ1-1, with a tentative D call TRBD1 (5 bases). V was cut by 1 base and J by 1 base, with 10 bases left in between. Looked up from germline, CDR1 is ENHRY and CDR2 is SYGVKD. There are 15 residues in the CDR3. CDR3 in amino acids: CAISELEGTNTEAFF. The CDR3 nucleotides are TGTGCCATCAGTGAGTTGGAGGGGACGAACACTGAAGCTTTCTTT.

Points on this clone: Mismatch with germline at one junction end may stem from a read error. In nucleotides, the CDR3 is TGTGCCAGCAGGGTCCAGGGGCGCCCCTATGGCTACCCCTTC. This sequence encodes CASRVQGRPYGYPF. The gene calls are TRBV27 and TRBJ1-2, with TRBD1 as a possible D gene (6 bases). Germline CDR1 and CDR2: MNHEY and SMNVEV (reference sequence). The CDR3 is made up of 14 amino acids.

This rearrangement joins TRBV5-5 to TRBJ1-1; 8 positions match TRBD1. V dropped 4 bases and J dropped 3; count of bases not matched to a gene: 5. The CDR3 consists of 14 residues. CDR1 SGHKS and CDR2 YYEKEE come from the germline V gene (reference sequence). The CDR3 region has the DNA TGTGCCAGCAGCCTAATGGACAGGGACACTGAAGCTTTCTTT. Amino acid sequence: CASSLMDRDTEAFF.

The chain combines TRBV10-1 with TRBJ2-7; TRBD1 matches 7 bases. CDR1 is WNHNN, CDR2 SYGVQD, per germline (reference sequence). With 9 bases clipped from V and 3 bases from J, the junction kept 11 bases outside the gene matches. The CDR3 length is 14 residues. The CDR3 bases are TGCGCCAGGAACCGGGACAGTGTTAACTACGAGCAGTACTTC. This translates into CARNRDSVNYEQYF.

The rearrangement links TRBV5-5 to TRBJ1-1; perhaps TRBD1 as D (5 bases). This CDR3 has 15 residues. The ends were cut back, 0 bases at V and 3 bases at J, with 12 bases in the middle. CDR1 is SGHKS and CDR2 is YYEKEE in the germline V gene (reference sequence). CDR3 region: CASSLAQGRYTEAFF. As DNA, the CDR3 is TGTGCCAGCAGCTTGGCCCAGGGCCGCTACACTGAAGCTTTCTTT.

The V call is TRBV7-6, the J call TRBJ2-1, with D unresolved. Germline CDR1 and CDR2: SGHVS and FNYEAQ. The CDR3 is made up of 14 amino acids. V lost 5 bases and J 5 bases, leaving 13 bases between the germline ends. The CDR3 spells CASSLGPKNNEQFF. The CDR3 bases are TGTGCCAGCAGCCTTGGGCCAAAAAACAATGAGCAGTTCTTC.

The V call is TRBV29-1, the J call TRBJ1-2; 9 bases agree with TRBD1. This CDR3 has 12 amino acids. V shed 6 bases and J 5 bases; nucleotides not matched to a gene: 4. Germline assignment: CDR1 SQVTM and CDR2 ANQGSEA. DNA of the CDR3: TGCAGCGTGGGACAGGGAAATTATGGCTACACCTTC. It specifies CSVGQGNYGYTF. The full variable domain, completed using reference TRBV29-1 and TRBJ1-2, is SAVISQKPSRDICQRGTSLTIQCQVDSQVTMMFWYRQQPGQSLTLIATANQGSEATYESGFVIDKFPISRPNLTFSTLTVSNMSPEDSSIYLCSVGQGNYGYTFGSGTRLTVV.

The rearrangement links TRBV4-2 to TRBJ2-5, with TRBD1 matching 8 bases. The J call may be incorrect, as the DNA end agrees better with TRBJ2-7. Germline V gives CDR1 LGHNA, CDR2 YNFKEQ. CDR3 length equals 17 residues. In nucleotides, the CDR3 is TGTGCCAGCAGCCAAGAGAAAGGACAGGGCATTATGTACGAGCAGTACTTC. Translation gives CASSQEKGQGIMYEQYF.